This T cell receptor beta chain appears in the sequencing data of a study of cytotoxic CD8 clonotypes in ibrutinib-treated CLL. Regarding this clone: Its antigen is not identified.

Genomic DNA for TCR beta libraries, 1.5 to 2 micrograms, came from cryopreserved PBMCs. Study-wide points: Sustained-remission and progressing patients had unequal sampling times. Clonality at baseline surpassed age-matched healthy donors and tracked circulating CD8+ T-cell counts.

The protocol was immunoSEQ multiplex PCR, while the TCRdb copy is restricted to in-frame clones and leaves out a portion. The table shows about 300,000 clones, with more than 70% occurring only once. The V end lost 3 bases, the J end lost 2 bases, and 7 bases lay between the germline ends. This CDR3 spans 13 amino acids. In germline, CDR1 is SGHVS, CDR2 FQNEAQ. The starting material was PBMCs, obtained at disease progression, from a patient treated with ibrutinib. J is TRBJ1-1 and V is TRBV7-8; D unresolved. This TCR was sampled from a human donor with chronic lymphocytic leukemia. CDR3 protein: CASSFYSNTEAFF. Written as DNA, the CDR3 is TGTGCCAGCAGCTTTTATAGTAACACTGAAGCTTTCTTT.